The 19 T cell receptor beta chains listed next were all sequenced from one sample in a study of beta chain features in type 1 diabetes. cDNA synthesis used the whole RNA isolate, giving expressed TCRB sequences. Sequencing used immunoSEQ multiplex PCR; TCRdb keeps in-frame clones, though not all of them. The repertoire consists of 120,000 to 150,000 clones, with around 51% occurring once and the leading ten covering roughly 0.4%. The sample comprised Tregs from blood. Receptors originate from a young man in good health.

This CDR3 reads CASSGGAGEYF. CDR3 sequence (DNA): TGCGCCAGCAGCGGTGGGGCTGGGGAGTACTTC. The chain uses TRBV5-1 and TRBJ2-4; possibly TRBD1 for D (5 bases). Germline lookup yields CDR1 SGHRS and CDR2 YFSETQ. The CDR3 is 11 amino acids. Trimming took 4 bases from V and 14 from J, leaving 13 bases between them.

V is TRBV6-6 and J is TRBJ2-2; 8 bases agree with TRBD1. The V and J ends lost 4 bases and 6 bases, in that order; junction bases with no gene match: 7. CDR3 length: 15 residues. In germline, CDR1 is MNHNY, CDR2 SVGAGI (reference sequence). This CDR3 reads CASSSGGARAGELFF. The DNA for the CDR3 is TGTGCCAGCAGTTCAGGGGGCGCAAGGGCCGGGGAGCTGTTTTTT.

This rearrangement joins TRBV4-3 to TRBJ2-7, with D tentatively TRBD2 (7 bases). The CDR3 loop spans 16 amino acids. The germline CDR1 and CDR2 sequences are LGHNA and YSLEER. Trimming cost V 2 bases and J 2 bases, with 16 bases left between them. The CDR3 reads CASSQFKGGDAYEQYF. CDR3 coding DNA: TGCGCCAGCAGCCAATTCAAGGGGGGGGATGCCTACGAGCAGTACTTC.

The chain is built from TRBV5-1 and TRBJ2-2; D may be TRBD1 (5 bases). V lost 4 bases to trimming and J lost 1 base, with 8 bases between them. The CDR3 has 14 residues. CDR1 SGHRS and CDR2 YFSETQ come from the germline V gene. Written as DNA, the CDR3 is TGCGCCAGCAGCACAGGACAGAACACCGGGGAGCTGTTTTTT. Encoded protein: CASSTGQNTGELFF.

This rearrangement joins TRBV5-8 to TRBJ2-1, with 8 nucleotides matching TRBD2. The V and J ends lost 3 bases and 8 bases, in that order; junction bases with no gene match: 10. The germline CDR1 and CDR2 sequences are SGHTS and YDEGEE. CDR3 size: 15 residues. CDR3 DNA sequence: TGTGCCAGCAGCTCAACGGGGGGGCCCTTCCATGAGCAGTTCTTC. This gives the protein CASSSTGGPFHEQFF.

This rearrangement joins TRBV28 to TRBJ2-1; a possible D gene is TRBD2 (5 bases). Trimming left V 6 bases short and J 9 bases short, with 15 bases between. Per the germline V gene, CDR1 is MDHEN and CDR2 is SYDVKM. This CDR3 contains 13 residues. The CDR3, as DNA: TGTGCCAGCAGACTAGACGGAACCAGTGAGCAGTTCTTC. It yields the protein CASRLDGTSEQFF.

The CDR3 nucleotides are TGTGCCAGCAGCTTAGACAGGGGGTGGAACACAGATACGCAGTATTTT. Translating it yields CASSLDRGWNTDTQYF. The chain links TRBV13 to TRBJ2-3; 8 nucleotides align to TRBD1. Germline loops: CDR1 PRHDT, CDR2 FYEKMQ (reference sequence). V trimming: 1 base; J trimming: 2 bases; junction bases outside the gene matches: 5. This CDR3 has 16 residues. Filled out from reference TRBV13 and TRBJ2-3, the complete variable domain reads AAGVIQSPRHLIKEKRETATLKCYPIPRHDTVYWYQQGPGQDPQFLISFYEKMQSDKGSIPDRFSAQQFSDYHSELNMSSLELGDSALYFCASSLDRGWNTDTQYFGPGTRLTVL.

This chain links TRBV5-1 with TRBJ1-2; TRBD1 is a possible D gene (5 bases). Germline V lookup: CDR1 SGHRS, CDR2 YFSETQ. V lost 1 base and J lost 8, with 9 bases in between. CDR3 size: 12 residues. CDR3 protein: CASSLQGGGYTF. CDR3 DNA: TGCGCCAGCAGCTTGCAGGGAGGAGGCTACACCTTC. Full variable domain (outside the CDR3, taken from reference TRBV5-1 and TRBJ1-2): KAGVTQTPRYLIKTRGQQVTLSCSPISGHRSVSWYQQTPGQGLQFLFEYFSETQRNKGNFPGRFSGRQFSNSRSEMNVSTLELGDSALYLCASSLQGGGYTFGSGTRLTVV.

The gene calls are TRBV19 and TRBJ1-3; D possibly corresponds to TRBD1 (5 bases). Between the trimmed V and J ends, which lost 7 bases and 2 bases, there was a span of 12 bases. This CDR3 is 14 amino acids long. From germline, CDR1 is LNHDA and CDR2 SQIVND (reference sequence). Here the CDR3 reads CASTLGGAGNTIYF. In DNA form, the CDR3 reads TGTGCCAGTACCTTGGGGGGAGCTGGAAACACCATATATTTT.

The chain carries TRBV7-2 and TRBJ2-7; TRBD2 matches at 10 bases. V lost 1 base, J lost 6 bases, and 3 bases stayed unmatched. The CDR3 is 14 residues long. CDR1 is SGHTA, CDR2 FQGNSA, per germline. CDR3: CASSLVLAGVEQYF. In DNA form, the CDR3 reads TGTGCCAGCAGCTTAGTTCTAGCGGGAGTCGAGCAGTACTTC.

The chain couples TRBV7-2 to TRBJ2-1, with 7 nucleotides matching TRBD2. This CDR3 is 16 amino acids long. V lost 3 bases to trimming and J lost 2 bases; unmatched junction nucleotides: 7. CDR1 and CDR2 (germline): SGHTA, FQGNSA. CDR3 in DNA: TGTGCCAGCAGCTTTACTAGCGTGAAAACCTACAATGAGCAGTTCTTC. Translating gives CASSFTSVKTYNEQFF. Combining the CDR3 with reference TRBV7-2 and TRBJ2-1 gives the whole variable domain GAGVSQSPSNKVTEKGKDVELRCDPISGHTALYWYRQSLGQGLEFLIYFQGNSAPDKSGLPSDRFSAERTGGSVSTLTIQRTQQEDSAVYLCASSFTSVKTYNEQFFGPGTRLTVL.

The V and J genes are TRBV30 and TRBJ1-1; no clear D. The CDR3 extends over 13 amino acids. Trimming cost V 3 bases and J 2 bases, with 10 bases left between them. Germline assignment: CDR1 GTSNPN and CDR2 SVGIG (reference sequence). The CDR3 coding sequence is TGTGCCTGGAGGGCCCAAACCAACACTGAAGCTTTCTTT. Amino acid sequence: CAWRAQTNTEAFF.

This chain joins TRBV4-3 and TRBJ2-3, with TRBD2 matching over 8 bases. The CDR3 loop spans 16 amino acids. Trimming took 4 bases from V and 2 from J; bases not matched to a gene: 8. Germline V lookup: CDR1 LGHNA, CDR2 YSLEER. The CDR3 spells CASSRVAGRSTDTQYF. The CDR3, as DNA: TGCGCCAGCAGCCGAGTAGCGGGGAGATCCACAGATACGCAGTATTTT.

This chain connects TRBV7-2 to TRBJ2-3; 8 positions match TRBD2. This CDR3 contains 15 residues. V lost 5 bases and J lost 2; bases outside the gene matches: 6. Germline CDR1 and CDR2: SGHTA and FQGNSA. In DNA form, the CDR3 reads TGTGCCAGCAGCCGCACGGGGGGGGCCACAGATACGCAGTATTTT. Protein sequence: CASSRTGGATDTQYF. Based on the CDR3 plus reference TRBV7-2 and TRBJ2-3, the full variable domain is GAGVSQSPSNKVTEKGKDVELRCDPISGHTALYWYRQSLGQGLEFLIYFQGNSAPDKSGLPSDRFSAERTGGSVSTLTIQRTQQEDSAVYLCASSRTGGATDTQYFGPGTRLTVL.

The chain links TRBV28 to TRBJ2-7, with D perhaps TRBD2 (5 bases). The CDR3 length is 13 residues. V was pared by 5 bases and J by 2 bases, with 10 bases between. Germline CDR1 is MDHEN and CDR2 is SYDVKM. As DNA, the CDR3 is TGTGCCAGCAGTAGCGAGAGGGCCTACGAGCAGTACTTC. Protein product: CASSSERAYEQYF.

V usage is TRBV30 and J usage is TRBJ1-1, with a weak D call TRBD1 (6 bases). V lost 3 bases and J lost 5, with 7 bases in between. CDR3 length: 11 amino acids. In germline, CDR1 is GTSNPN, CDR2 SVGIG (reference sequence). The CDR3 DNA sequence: TGTGCCTGGAGAGGGGGAACTGAAGCTTTCTTT. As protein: CAWRGGTEAFF.

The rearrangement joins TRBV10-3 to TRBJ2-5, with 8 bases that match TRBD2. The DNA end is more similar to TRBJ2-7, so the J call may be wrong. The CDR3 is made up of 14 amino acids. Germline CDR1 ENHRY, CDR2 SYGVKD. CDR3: CAIRRSGRPYEQYF. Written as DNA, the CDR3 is TGTGCCATCAGGAGAAGCGGGAGACCCTACGAGCAGTACTTC.

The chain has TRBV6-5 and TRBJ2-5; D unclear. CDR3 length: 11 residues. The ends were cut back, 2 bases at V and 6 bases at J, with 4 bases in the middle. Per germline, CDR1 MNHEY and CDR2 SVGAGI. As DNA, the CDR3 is TGTGCCAGCAGTTACGGGCAGACCCAGTACTTC. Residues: CASSYGQTQYF.

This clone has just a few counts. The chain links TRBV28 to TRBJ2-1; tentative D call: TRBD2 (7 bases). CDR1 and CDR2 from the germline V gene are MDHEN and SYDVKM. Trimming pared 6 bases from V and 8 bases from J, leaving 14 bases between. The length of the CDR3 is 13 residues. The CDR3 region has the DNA TGTGCCAGCAGAGGGGGGGTATCGGATGAGCAGTTCTTC. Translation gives CASRGGVSDEQFF.